This TCR gamma chain was sequenced for a study of intestinal T cells in coeliac disease (TCRdb year 2020). Regarding the research as a whole: In the TRG cohort, coeliac patients were much younger than controls, with a mean age of 16.0 years compared with around 50 years. A second, larger TCR-gamma (TRG) cohort included duodenal biopsies from roughly 36 coeliac disease patients and under 25 non-coeliac controls. Duodenal biopsies from about 10 coeliac disease patients and about 10 non-coeliac controls were included in the TCR-delta (TRD) cohort.

The library was made by multiplex PCR. These reads were obtained on an Ion Torrent PGM. TRG repertoires were amplified from roughly 190 ng of biopsy DNA using the LymphoTrack kit, whose primers carry Illumina adapters. TRG amplicons were purified using AMPure XP beads, were quantified on a 2100 Bioanalyzer, and were pooled equimolarly. TRG libraries were sequenced on an Ion PGM instrument. For the original study's pipeline: FastX discarded any read in which over 10% of nucleotides had a quality score below the third quartile for that patient. IMGT/HighV-QUEST was used to align reads in order to assign V, D and J genes, locate CDR3 regions and judge functionality. After the sequences were translated into amino acids, every sequence predicted to be non-functional was thrown out. CDR3s were split into kmers with and without positional annotation, PCA was performed on kmer frequencies, and samples were clustered using all 1023 combinations of PCs 1-10. Classification was validated by leave-one-out cross-validation, re-optimising parameters on the remaining samples each time. Shannon diversity was calculated using the vegan R package from repeated random subsamples equal to the lowest read count. Clones were re-identified by TCRdb from the public reads with CATT, and rows with the same DNA were merged. The V and J calls and clone size are TCRdb's, not the authors'. The sample records some 1,600 gamma-chain clones, roughly 56% of which are singletons. Of the sample, roughly 5.4% is held by the ten largest clones.

Its CDR3 holds 11 amino acids, cysteine through phenylalanine. This entry keeps only the CDR3 DNA: 33 bases, framed from base 1. Compared with germline, V lacks 10 bases and J lacks 10 bases; bases without a gene match: 7. Concerning this clone itself: Its antigen remains undetermined. One base away there is no much larger clone; base qualities are not given.

Genomic DNA was extracted with the QIAamp DNA FFPE tissue kit from ten 5-um FFPE scrolls per case. Classification of coeliac disease based on the TCR repertoire was tested using fully anonymised formalin-fixed paraffin-embedded duodenal biopsies that were surplus to diagnostic needs. Study-wide conclusions, independent of this receptor: Clustering based on TRG put most of the roughly 54 biopsies (94.4%) in the right class, and the reported leave-one-out accuracy was roughly 87%. A significant age difference was observed between coeliac and control groups, although significant classification was not yielded by an age-split analysis. Repeated CDR3 amino acid sequences could not be distinguished from PCR duplicates. All 22 biopsies in training were correctly classified by TRD kmer-based clustering, and a leave-one-out accuracy of roughly 91% was reported. FFPE-derived DNA was found to be relatively degraded, and loss of a proportion of TCR sequences in each sample was likely caused by this degradation.

The origin of this receptor is a human donor with celiac disease. Sequenced material: a duodenal biopsy. The chain is assembled from TRGV10 and TRGJP1. TRGV10 is designated an ORF whose function remains uncertain. CDR3 region: CAALGFWFKIF. The DNA sequence is given as TGTGCTGCGTTGGGATTTTGGTTCAAGATATTT.